This T cell receptor beta chain was sequenced for a study of early stage breast cancer tumors. TCRdb's table, derived via immunoSEQ multiplex PCR, lists solely in-frame clones and lacks some. The sample lists about 24,000 clones, 55% to 80% occurring once. The CDR3 has 18 residues. V dropped 5 bases and J dropped 4; count of bases not matched to a gene: 18. Germline V lookup: CDR1 GTSNPN, CDR2 SVGIG (reference sequence). The origin of this receptor is a person between 55 and 69 years old with breast cancer. V is TRBV30 and J is TRBJ2-1; 9 bases agree with TRBD2. Sequences were obtained from breast tumor tissue. CDR3 nucleotides: TGTGCCTGGGCGGGACCCATTTCGACTAGCGGAAGATACAATGAGCAGTTCTTC. Protein product: CAWAGPISTSGRYNEQFF.